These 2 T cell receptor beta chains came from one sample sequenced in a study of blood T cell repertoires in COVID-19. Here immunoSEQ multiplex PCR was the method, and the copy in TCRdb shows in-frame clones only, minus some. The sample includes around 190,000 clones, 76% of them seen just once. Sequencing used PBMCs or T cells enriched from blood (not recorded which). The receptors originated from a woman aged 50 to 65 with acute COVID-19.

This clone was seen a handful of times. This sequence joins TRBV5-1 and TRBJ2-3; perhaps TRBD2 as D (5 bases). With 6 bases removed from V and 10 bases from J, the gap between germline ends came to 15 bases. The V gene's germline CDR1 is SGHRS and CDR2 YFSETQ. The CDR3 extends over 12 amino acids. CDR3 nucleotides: TGCGCCAGCACCACGAGCGGAGAAGCGCAGTATTTT. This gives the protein CASTTSGEAQYF. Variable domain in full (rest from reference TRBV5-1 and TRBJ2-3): KAGVTQTPRYLIKTRGQQVTLSCSPISGHRSVSWYQQTPGQGLQFLFEYFSETQRNKGNFPGRFSGRQFSNSRSEMNVSTLELGDSALYLCASTTSGEAQYFGPGTRLTVL.

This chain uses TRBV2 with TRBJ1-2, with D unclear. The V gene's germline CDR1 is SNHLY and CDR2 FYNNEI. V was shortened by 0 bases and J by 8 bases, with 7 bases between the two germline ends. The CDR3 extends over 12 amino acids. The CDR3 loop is CASSEALGGYTF. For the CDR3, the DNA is TGTGCCAGCAGTGAAGCGCTTGGCGGCTACACCTTC. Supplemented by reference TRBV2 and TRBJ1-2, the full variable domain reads EPEVTQTPSHQVTQMGQEVILRCVPISNHLYFYWYRQILGQKVEFLVSFYNNEISEKSEIFDDQFSVERPDGSNFTLKIRSTKLEDSAMYFCASSEALGGYTFGSGTRLTVV.